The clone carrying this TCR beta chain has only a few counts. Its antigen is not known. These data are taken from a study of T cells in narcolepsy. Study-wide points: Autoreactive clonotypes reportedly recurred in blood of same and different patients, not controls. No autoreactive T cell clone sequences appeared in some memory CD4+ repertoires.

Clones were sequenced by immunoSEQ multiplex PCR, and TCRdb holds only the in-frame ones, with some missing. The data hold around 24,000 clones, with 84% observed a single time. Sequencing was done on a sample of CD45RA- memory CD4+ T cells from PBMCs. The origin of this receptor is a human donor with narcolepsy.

The DNA of the CDR3 is TGTGCCAGCAGGGGGGATATTAACGAGCAGTACTTC. Translation gives CASRGDINEQYF. The rearrangement joins TRBV28 to TRBJ2-7; tentatively, D is TRBD1 or TRBD2 (5 bases each). The germline V and J ends were trimmed by 6 bases and 5 bases, with 11 bases remaining between them. The CDR3 totals 12 residues. The germline V gene encodes CDR1 MDHEN and CDR2 SYDVKM. Full variable domain (outside the CDR3, taken from reference TRBV28 and TRBJ2-7): DVKVTQSSRYLVKRTGEKVFLECVQDMDHENMFWYRQDPGLGLRLIYFSYDVKMKEKGDIPEGYSVSREKKERFSLILESASTNQTSMYLCASRGDINEQYFGPGTRLTVT.